The 3 T cell receptor beta chains reported below all come from one sample, sequenced in a study of blood T cell repertoires in COVID-19 (dated by TCRdb to the early 2020s). Receptors were amplified or captured by the immunoSEQ multiplex PCR assay. In its TCRdb copy, this immuneACCESS table keeps in-frame sequences only and misses some clones. Where compared with another copy, unresolved V genes explain less than half of these, and the others have no known cause. The sample has more than 100,000 clones on record, roughly 89% of them singletons. The ten top clones hold 17% of the sample. The material sequenced was peripheral blood. These receptors originate from a woman of 80 years or more in a cohort sampled during active COVID-19.

This clone was recorded once. The chain's CDR3 is CASTLNEKLFF. The CDR3 DNA follows: TGTGCCAGCACCCTTAATGAAAAACTGTTTTTT. V usage is TRBV5-4 and J usage is TRBJ1-4; no reliable D call. Germline V gene lookup returns CDR1 SGHNT and CDR2 YYREEE (reference sequence). The CDR3 length is 11 residues. V was shortened by 6 bases and J by 4 bases, with 4 bases between the two germline ends.

The chain recombines TRBV24-1 with TRBJ2-6; possible D gene TRBD1, 5 bases. The CDR3 length is 16 residues. Germline V gene lookup returns CDR1 KGHDR and CDR2 SFDVKD. Deletions cut 4 bases from V and 1 base from J, with 10 bases between. The CDR3 here is CATSDVQGSGANVLTF. The CDR3 nucleotides are TGTGCCACCAGTGACGTTCAGGGATCTGGGGCCAACGTCCTGACTTTC.

The V gene is TRBV7-9, the J gene TRBJ1-1; tentative D call: TRBD1 (6 bases). Between the trimmed V and J ends, which lost 5 bases and 0 bases, there was a span of 13 bases. The CDR3 runs 15 residues. The germline V gene encodes CDR1 SEHNR and CDR2 FQNEAQ (reference sequence). CDR3 in DNA: TGTGCCAGCAGCCCATTACAGGGATTGAACACTGAAGCTTTCTTT. Its translation: CASSPLQGLNTEAFF.